This TCR beta chain is drawn from a study of response to subunit inactivated influenza vaccine. TCRdb called the RT-PCR reads again in MiXCR, with one record for every CDR3 protein. There are around 530,000 distinct CDR3 sequences in the sample; about 10% occur only once, and more than 8.5% lies in the top ten. V dropped 3 bases and J dropped 6; count of bases not matched to a gene: 2. The V gene's germline CDR1 is SGHRS and CDR2 YFSETQ. CDR3 length equals 13 residues. Specimen: PBMCs from blood, collected on the day of vaccination. The receptor comes from a man aged 50 to 59 who received an inactivated influenza vaccine. This chain joins TRBV5-1 and TRBJ1-1; 10 bases are a match to TRBD1. In nucleotides, the CDR3 is TGCGCCAGCAGCTCGACAGGGGGCTCTGAAGCTTTCTTT. Translated: CASSSTGGSEAFF.